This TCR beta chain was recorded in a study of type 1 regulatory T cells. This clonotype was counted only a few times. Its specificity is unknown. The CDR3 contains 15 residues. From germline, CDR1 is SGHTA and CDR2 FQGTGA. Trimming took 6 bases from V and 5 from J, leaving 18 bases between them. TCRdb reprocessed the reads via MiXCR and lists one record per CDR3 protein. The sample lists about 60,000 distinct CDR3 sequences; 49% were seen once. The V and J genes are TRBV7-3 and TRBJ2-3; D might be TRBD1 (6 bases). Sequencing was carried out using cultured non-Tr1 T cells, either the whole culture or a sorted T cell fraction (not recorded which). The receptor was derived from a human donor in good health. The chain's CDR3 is CASSSGQLSLDTQYF. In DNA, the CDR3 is TGTGCCAGCAGTTCCGGACAGCTAAGCCTAGATACGCAGTATTTT.